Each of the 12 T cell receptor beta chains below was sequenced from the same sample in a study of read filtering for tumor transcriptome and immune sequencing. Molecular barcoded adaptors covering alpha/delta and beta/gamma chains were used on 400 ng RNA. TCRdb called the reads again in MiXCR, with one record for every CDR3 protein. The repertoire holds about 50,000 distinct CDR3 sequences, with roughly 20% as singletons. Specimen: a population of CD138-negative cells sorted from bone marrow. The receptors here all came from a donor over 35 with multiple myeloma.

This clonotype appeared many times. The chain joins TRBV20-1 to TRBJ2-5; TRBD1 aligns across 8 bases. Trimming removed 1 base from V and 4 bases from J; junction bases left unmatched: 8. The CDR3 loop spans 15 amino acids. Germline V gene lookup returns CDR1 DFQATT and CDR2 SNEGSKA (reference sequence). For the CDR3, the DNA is TGCAGTGCTAGAGCACGGACAGGGCCGGGAGAGACCCAGTACTTC. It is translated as CSARARTGPGETQYF.

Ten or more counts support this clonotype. The CDR3 DNA follows: TGCAGTGCTAGTGGAGGGGGCGGGGACGCCGGGGAGCTGTTTTTT. Its protein product is CSASGGGGDAGELFF. The chain joins TRBV20-1 to TRBJ2-2; tentatively, D is TRBD1 (7 bases). V was cut by 3 bases and J by 6 bases, with 17 bases left in between. CDR3 size: 15 residues. CDR1 is DFQATT and CDR2 is SNEGSKA in the germline V gene (reference sequence).

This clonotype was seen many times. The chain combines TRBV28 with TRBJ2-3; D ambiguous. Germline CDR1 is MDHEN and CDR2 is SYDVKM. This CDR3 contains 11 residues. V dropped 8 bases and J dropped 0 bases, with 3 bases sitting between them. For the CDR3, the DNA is TGTGCCAGCGGTAGCACAGATACGCAGTATTTT. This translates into CASGSTDTQYF.

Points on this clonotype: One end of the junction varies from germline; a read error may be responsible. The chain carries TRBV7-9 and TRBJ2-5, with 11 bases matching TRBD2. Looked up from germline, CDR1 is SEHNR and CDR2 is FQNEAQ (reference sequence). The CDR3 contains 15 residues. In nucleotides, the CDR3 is TGTGCCAGCAGCTATGGACTAGCGGGTACTGAGACCCAATACTTC. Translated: CASSYGLAGTETQYF.

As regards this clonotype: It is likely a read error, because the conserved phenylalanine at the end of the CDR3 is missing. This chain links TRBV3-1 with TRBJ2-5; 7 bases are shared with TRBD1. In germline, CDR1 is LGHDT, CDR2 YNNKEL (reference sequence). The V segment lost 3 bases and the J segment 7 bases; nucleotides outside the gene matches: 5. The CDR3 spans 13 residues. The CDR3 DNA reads TGTGCCAGCAGCCAGGACAGGATCGGGACCCAGTACTCA. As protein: CASSQDRIGTQYS.

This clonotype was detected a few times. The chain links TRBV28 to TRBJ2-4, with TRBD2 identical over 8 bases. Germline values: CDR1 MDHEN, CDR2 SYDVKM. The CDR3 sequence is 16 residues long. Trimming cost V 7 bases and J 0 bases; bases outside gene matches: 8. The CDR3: CASTPSGRIAKNIQYF. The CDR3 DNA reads TGTGCCAGCACCCCGAGCGGGAGAATAGCCAAAAACATTCAGTACTTC.

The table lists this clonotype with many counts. Written as DNA, the CDR3 is TGTGCCAGCAGCTTAGGGCTAGCGGATCACAATGAGCAGTTCTTC. It codes for CASSLGLADHNEQFF. The chain carries TRBV7-9 and TRBJ2-1; 7 positions match TRBD2. Germline V gene data show CDR1 as SEHNR and CDR2 as FQNEAQ (reference sequence). CDR3 size: 15 residues. After removal of 1 base from V and 5 bases from J, the junction contained 5 bases not matched to a gene.

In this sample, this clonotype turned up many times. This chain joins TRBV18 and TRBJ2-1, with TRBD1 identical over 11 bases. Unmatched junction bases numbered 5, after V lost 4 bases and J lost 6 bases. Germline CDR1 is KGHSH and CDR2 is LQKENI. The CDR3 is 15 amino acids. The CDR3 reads CASSRSGTGGNEQFF. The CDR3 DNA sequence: TGTGCCAGCTCACGCTCCGGGACAGGGGGCAATGAGCAGTTCTTC.

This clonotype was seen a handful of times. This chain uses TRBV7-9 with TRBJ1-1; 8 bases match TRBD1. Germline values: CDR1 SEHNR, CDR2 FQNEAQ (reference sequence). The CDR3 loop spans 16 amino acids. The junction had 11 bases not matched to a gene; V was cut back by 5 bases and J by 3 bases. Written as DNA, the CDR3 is TGTGCCAGCAGCCATAGGCGCGGACAGGGCGACACTGAAGCTTTCTTT. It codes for CASSHRRGQGDTEAFF.

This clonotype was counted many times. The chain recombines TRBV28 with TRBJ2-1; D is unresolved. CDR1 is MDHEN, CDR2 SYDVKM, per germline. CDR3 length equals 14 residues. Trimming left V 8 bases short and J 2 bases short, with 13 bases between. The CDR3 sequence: CASPVPPTYNEQFF. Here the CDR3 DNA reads TGTGCCAGCCCGGTCCCCCCTACCTACAATGAGCAGTTCTTC.

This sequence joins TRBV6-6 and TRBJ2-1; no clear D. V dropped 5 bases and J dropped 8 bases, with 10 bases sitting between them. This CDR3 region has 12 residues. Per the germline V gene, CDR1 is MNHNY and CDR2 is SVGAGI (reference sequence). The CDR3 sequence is CASSHSDDEQFF. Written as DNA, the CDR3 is TGTGCCAGCAGTCACAGCGACGATGAGCAGTTCTTC.

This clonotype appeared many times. The CDR3 DNA is TGTGCCAGCAGCGGCACCGGGACGAACACTGAAGCTTTCTTT. Protein: CASSGTGTNTEAFF. The J gene is TRBJ1-1, the V gene TRBV7-9, with D tentatively TRBD1 (5 bases). The CDR3 has 14 amino acids. With 5 bases removed from V and 1 base from J, the gap between germline ends came to 11 bases. Per germline, CDR1 SEHNR and CDR2 FQNEAQ (reference sequence).